This T cell receptor (beta chain) was sequenced during a study of molecular identifiers for immune sequencing clone quantification. TCRdb independently ran MiXCR on the PCR reads; one entry per CDR3 protein. The sample holds approximately 500,000 distinct CDR3 sequences; 20% to 25% are singletons and the top ten take around 0.84%. The V gene's germline CDR1 is SQVTM and CDR2 ANQGSEA. This CDR3 is 10 amino acids long. Trimming pared 6 bases from V and 5 bases from J, leaving 7 bases between. Findings of the study overall: Identical TCR molecules sharing a barcode could underestimate highly expanded clone sizes.

This clonotype was counted ten times or more. The antigen is not known. Libraries from naive CD8 cells were generated from 20,000 to 1,000,000 sorted cells (with 10%, 30% or 50% RNA). The sorting of naive CD8 T cells used the CD8+CD4-CCR7+CD45RA+ phenotype. This TCR came from a human donor in good health. Some libraries in this study had Jurkat cell RNA spiked in. Sequencing was carried out using naive CD8+ T cells from blood, with Jurkat cell RNA spiked in. The subset: FACS-sorted CD8+CD4-CCR7+CD45RA+ naive T cells. The chain uses TRBV29-1 and TRBJ2-5, with no clear D. This CDR3 reads CSVFSETQYF. The CDR3 DNA reads TGCAGCGTCTTCAGTGAGACCCAGTACTTC.